This TCR beta chain derives from a study of control samples from healthy donors and cancer patients. The CDR3 consists of 19 residues. The table came from immunoSEQ multiplex PCR; TCRdb's copy has only in-frame clones and leaves some out. This sample yields over 90,000 clones, of which under 95% are seen a single time; less than 2.5% belongs to the top ten. Input material: blood. The chain has TRBV21-1 and TRBJ1-1; the DNA was not compared with TRBD1, the D call given in the table. TRBV21-1 is recorded as a pseudogene. The sequence was obtained from a woman in her late teens or twenties in good health. CDR3 nucleotides: TGTGCCAGCAGCAAAGTGGAAAGGGGACAGGGGAGTCCGTACACTGAAGCTTTCTTT. Its translation: CASSKVERGQGSPYTEAFF.